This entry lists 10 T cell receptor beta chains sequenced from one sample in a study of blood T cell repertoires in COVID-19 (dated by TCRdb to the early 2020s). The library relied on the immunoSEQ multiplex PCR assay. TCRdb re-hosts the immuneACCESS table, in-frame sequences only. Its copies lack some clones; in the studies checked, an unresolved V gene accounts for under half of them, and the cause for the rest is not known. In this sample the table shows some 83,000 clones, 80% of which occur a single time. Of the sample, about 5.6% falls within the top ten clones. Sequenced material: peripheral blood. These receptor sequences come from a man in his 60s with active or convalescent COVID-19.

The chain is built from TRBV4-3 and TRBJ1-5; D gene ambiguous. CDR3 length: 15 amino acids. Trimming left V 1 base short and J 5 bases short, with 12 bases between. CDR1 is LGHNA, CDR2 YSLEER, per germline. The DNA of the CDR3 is TGCGCCAGCAGCCAAGTTCGTTTCGGTCATCAGCCCCAGCATTTT. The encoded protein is CASSQVRFGHQPQHF.

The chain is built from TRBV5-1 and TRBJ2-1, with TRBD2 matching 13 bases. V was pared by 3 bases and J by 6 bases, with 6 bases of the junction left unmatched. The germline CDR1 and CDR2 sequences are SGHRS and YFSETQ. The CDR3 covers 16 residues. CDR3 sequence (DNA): TGCGCCAGCAGCTCACTAGGACTAGCGGGGGCCAATGAGCAGTTCTTC. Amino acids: CASSSLGLAGANEQFF.

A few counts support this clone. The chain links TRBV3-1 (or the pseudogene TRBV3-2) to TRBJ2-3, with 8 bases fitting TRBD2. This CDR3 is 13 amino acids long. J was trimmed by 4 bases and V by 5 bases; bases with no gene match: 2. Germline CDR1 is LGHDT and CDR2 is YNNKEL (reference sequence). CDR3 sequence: CASSSTSADTQYF. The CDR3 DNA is TGTGCCAGCAGCTCGACTAGCGCAGATACGCAGTATTTT.

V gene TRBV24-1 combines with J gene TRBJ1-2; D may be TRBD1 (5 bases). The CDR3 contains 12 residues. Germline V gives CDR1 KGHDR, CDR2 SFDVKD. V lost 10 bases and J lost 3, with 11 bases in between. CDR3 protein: CATQGNDYGYTF. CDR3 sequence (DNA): TGTGCCACGCAGGGTAACGACTATGGCTACACCTTC.

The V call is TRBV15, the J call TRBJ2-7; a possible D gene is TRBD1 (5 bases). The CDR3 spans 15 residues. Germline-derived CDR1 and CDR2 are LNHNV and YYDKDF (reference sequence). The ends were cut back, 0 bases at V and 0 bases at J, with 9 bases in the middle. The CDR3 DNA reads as TGTGCCACCAGCAGAGAGCAGGGTATCTCCTACGAGCAGTACTTC. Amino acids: CATSREQGISYEQYF.

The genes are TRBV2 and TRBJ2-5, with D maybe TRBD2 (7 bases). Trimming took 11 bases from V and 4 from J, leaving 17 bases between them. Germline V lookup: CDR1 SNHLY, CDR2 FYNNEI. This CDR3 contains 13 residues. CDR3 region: CAGGGGLGETQYF. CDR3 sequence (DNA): TGTGCCGGAGGGGGGGGTCTGGGAGAGACCCAGTACTTC.

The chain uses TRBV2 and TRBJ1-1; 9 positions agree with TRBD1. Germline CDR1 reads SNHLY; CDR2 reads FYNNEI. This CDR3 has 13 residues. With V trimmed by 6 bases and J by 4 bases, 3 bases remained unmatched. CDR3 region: CASSGQGITEAFF. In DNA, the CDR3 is TGTGCCAGCAGCGGACAGGGGATCACTGAAGCTTTCTTT.

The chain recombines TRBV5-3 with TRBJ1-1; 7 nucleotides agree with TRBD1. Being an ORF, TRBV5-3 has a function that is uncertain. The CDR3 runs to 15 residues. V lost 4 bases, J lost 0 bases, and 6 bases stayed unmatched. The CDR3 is CARSMCRGMNTEAFF. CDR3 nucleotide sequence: TGTGCCAGAAGCATGTGCAGGGGGATGAACACTGAAGCTTTCTTT.

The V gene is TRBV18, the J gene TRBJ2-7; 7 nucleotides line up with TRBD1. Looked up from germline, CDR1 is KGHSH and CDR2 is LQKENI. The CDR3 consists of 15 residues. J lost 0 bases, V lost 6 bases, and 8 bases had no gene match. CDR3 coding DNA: TGTGCCAGCTCTTGGACAGGATCCATCTCCTACGAGCAGTACTTC. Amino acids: CASSWTGSISYEQYF.

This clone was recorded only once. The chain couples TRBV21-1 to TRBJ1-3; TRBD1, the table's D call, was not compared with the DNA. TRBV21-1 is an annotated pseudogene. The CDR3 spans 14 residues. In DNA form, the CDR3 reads TGTGCCAGCAGCAAAGAGGACAGAGGAAACACCATATATTTT. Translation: CASSKEDRGNTIYF.